These 10 T cell receptor beta chains share one sample of origin, sequenced in a study of OX40 agonist ivuxolimab in advanced cancers. Produced via immunoSEQ multiplex PCR; TCRdb's table is partial and in-frame only. Here the sample spans tens of thousands of clones, about 90% being singletons. The input for sequencing was CD4+ or CD8+ T cells sorted from blood, taken in a trial of the OX40 agonist ivuxolimab. Receptor source: an adult with an advanced solid tumor such as melanoma, head and neck, liver or kidney cancer.

The chain recombines TRBV27 with TRBJ1-5; 9 bases are a match to TRBD1. The CDR3 runs 16 residues. From germline, CDR1 is MNHEY and CDR2 SMNVEV (reference sequence). J gave up 7 bases and V 4 bases, and 11 bases lay outside the gene matches. The CDR3 loop reads CASSSTGTGYYQPQHF. Here the CDR3 DNA reads TGTGCCAGCAGTTCAACCGGGACAGGGTATTACCAGCCCCAGCATTTT.

The chain's CDR3 is CAWSLGGATYEQYF. In nucleotides, the CDR3 is TGTGCCTGGAGTCTGGGGGGCGCGACCTACGAGCAGTACTTC. This sequence joins TRBV30 and TRBJ2-7, with D possibly called TRBD1 or TRBD2 (6 bases each). V was clipped by 2 bases and J by 2 bases, with 13 bases between them. This CDR3 has 14 amino acids. In germline, CDR1 is GTSNPN, CDR2 SVGIG (reference sequence).

The sample holds a few counts of this clone. The chain couples TRBV5-1 to TRBJ2-5; 11 bases agree with TRBD2. The CDR3 is made up of 14 amino acids. Germline CDR1 and CDR2: SGHRS and YFSETQ. Germline trimming cut 0 bases from V and 13 bases from J; bases unmatched to any gene: 8. DNA of the CDR3: TGCGCCAGCAGCTTGGCGACTAGCGGGGAGGGGATGTACTTC. Amino acids: CASSLATSGEGMYF.

This chain links TRBV11-2 with TRBJ2-1; tentative D call: TRBD1 (5 bases). The germline V gene encodes CDR1 SGHAT and CDR2 FQNNGV. The V end was cut by 1 base, the J end by 6 bases, with 10 bases between. This CDR3 is built from 14 residues. The CDR3 DNA reads TGTGCCAGCAGCTTAGTAGGGCAGGGCAATGAGCAGTTCTTC. Translation gives CASSLVGQGNEQFF. The whole variable domain, filled in from reference TRBV11-2 and TRBJ2-1, reads EAGVAQSPRYKIIEKRQSVAFWCNPISGHATLYWYQQILGQGPKLLIQFQNNGVVDDSQLPKDRFSAERLKGVDSTLKIQPAKLEDSAVYLCASSLVGQGNEQFFGPGTRLTVL.

V gene TRBV6-5 combines with J gene TRBJ2-7; perhaps TRBD1 as D (6 bases). V shed 4 bases and J shed 2 bases, with 9 bases lying between them. Germline V gene data show CDR1 as MNHEY and CDR2 as SVGAGI. There are 13 residues in the CDR3. The CDR3: CASSLTGAYEQYF. CDR3 nucleotides: TGTGCCAGCAGTTTGACAGGCGCCTACGAGCAGTACTTC.

The chain is built from TRBV7-8 and TRBJ2-7; the D is unclear. With 3 bases removed from V and 5 bases from J, the gap between germline ends came to 5 bases. The CDR3 runs to 11 residues. Germline CDR1 reads SGHVS; CDR2 reads FQNEAQ. The chain's CDR3 is CASSFQDEQYF. The CDR3 region has the DNA TGTGCCAGCAGCTTTCAGGACGAGCAGTACTTC.

This clone was counted a single time. The rearrangement links TRBV18 to TRBJ2-5, with D possibly called TRBD1 or TRBD2 (6 bases each). Germline V gives CDR1 KGHSH, CDR2 LQKENI. CDR3 length equals 16 residues. Trimming pared 6 bases from V and 4 bases from J, leaving 21 bases between. In nucleotides, the CDR3 is TGTGCCAGCTCCCTCACGGGGGCTACCTTAGGAGAGACCCAGTACTTC. As protein: CASSLTGATLGETQYF. Complete variable domain (other parts from reference TRBV18 and TRBJ2-5): NAGVMQNPRHLVRRRGQEARLRCSPMKGHSHVYWYRQLPEEGLKFMVYLQKENIIDESGMPKERFSAEFPKEGPSILRIQQVVRGDSAAYFCASSLTGATLGETQYFGPGTRLLVL.

The chain employs TRBV18 and TRBJ2-2; no firm D call. Germline assignment: CDR1 KGHSH and CDR2 LQKENI. The CDR3 totals 16 residues. V lost 3 bases, J lost 0 bases, and 11 bases lay in between. CDR3 sequence reads: CASSPSATTNTGELFF. CDR3 bases: TGTGCCAGCTCACCTTCAGCAACCACGAACACCGGGGAGCTGTTTTTT.

This clone was observed a single time. The chain carries TRBV7-9 and TRBJ2-5; possibly TRBD1 for D (6 bases). V dropped 5 bases and J dropped 1 base, with 14 bases sitting between them. CDR3 length: 15 residues. Germline CDR1 reads SEHNR; CDR2 reads FQNEAQ (reference sequence). The CDR3 sequence is CASSQGQTSQETQYF. For the CDR3, the DNA is TGTGCCAGCAGCCAAGGACAGACAAGCCAAGAGACCCAGTACTTC.

The CDR3 sequence is CASSQAPPHPGNTIYF. Here the CDR3 DNA reads TGCGCCAGCAGCCAAGCTCCTCCCCATCCTGGAAACACCATATATTTT. The chain is built from TRBV4-1 and TRBJ1-3, with D unclear. Germline assignment: CDR1 MGHRA and CDR2 YSYEKL. V shed 1 base and J shed 2 bases, with 12 bases lying between them. The CDR3 totals 16 residues.